Listed here are 11 T cell receptor beta chains from one sample, sequenced in a study of shared clonotypes between healthy human individuals. Here immunoSEQ multiplex PCR was the method, and the copy in TCRdb shows in-frame clones only, minus some. The table records a few million clones, roughly 92% of them present only once. The sequenced material came from naive CD4+ T cells from PBMCs. The subset: CD45RA+ positively selected. These receptors were taken from a young man in good health. Some clones in this sample may be carry-over from other donors' samples.

Remarks on this clone: Distinct nucleotide sequences in the sample also encode this CDR3. The chain carries TRBV5-4 and TRBJ2-2, with D hard to call. This CDR3 comprises 14 residues. The V end lost 0 bases, the J end lost 1 base, and 4 bases lay between the germline ends. Germline CDR1 SGHNT, CDR2 YYREEE (reference sequence). CDR3 protein: CASSLAGNTGELFF. CDR3 nucleotides: TGTGCCAGCAGCTTGGCGGGGAACACCGGGGAGCTGTTTTTT. The full variable domain, completed using reference TRBV5-4 and TRBJ2-2, is ETGVTQSPTHLIKTRGQQVTLRCSSQSGHNTVSWYQQALGQGPQFIFQYYREEENGRGNFPPRFSGLQFPNYSSELNVNALELDDSALYLCASSLAGNTGELFFGEGSRLTVL.

This clone was detected only once. The chain has TRBV28 and TRBJ1-1, with D uncertain. Germline-derived CDR1 and CDR2 are MDHEN and SYDVKM. CDR3 size: 14 residues. The ends were cut back, 3 bases at V and 2 bases at J, with 10 bases in the middle. The CDR3 loop reads CASSLEVPNTEAFF. CDR3 DNA: TGTGCCAGCAGTTTGGAGGTACCTAACACTGAAGCTTTCTTT.

The chain carries TRBV6-6 and TRBJ2-4, with TRBD2 as a possible D gene (5 bases). The CDR3 is 15 residues long. Germline CDR1 is MNHNY and CDR2 is SVGAGI (reference sequence). The V end was cut by 4 bases, the J end by 0 bases, with 10 bases between. This CDR3 reads CASSSPAGAKNIQYF. DNA for the CDR3: TGTGCCAGCAGTTCCCCTGCGGGAGCCAAAAACATTCAGTACTTC.

This clone is a singleton in its sample. The chain combines TRBV19 with TRBJ2-1, with D possibly being TRBD1 (6 bases). V lost 5 bases to trimming and J lost 3 bases, with 26 bases between them. This CDR3 spans 19 amino acids. Germline assignment: CDR1 LNHDA and CDR2 SQIVND (reference sequence). The CDR3 region is CASSGETVYRALLYNEQFF. CDR3 coding DNA: TGTGCCAGTAGTGGGGAAACCGTTTACAGGGCGCTCCTCTACAATGAGCAGTTCTTC.

This sequence joins TRBV23-1 and TRBJ2-7, with 9 bases aligning to TRBD2. TRBV23-1 is filed as an ORF, its function uncertain. CDR3 size: 17 residues. V was pared by 7 bases and J by 7 bases, with 20 bases of the junction left unmatched. CDR3: CASISGVREGPTSEQYF. The CDR3 region has the DNA TGCGCCAGCATTTCGGGTGTGCGGGAGGGCCCTACGTCGGAGCAGTACTTC.

J is TRBJ2-3 and V is TRBV15; D could derive from TRBD1 or TRBD2 (6 bases each). This CDR3 is 16 amino acids long. CDR1 LNHNV and CDR2 YYDKDF come from the germline V gene (reference sequence). The V end lost 5 bases, the J end lost 3 bases, and 18 bases lay between the germline ends. The CDR3 DNA is TGTGCCACCAGCCGGGGGCGGGCAGGAGGAACAGATACGCAGTATTTT. Translating gives CATSRGRAGGTDTQYF.

The V and J genes are TRBV5-1 and TRBJ2-1; the match to TRBD2 covers 9 bases. The length of the CDR3 is 14 residues. Germline lookup yields CDR1 SGHRS and CDR2 YFSETQ. V shed 4 bases and J 9 bases; nucleotides not matched to a gene: 8. The CDR3 here is CASSGVAGELEQFF. DNA for the CDR3: TGCGCCAGCAGCGGGGTAGCGGGAGAGCTTGAGCAGTTCTTC.

The chain has TRBV7-2 and TRBJ2-1, with a tentative D call TRBD2 (5 bases). The CDR3 runs to 15 residues. The germline V gene has CDR1 SGHTA and CDR2 FQGNSA. Trimming shortened V by 5 bases and J by 9 bases, and 20 bases separated the two germline ends. The CDR3 sequence: CASSPGYARNGEQFF. The DNA for the CDR3 is TGTGCCAGCAGCCCGGGGTACGCTCGGAACGGTGAGCAGTTCTTC. The full variable domain, with the rest looked up from reference TRBV7-2 and TRBJ2-1, is GAGVSQSPSNKVTEKGKDVELRCDPISGHTALYWYRQSLGQGLEFLIYFQGNSAPDKSGLPSDRFSAERTGGSVSTLTIQRTQQEDSAVYLCASSPGYARNGEQFFGPGTRLTVL.

The gene calls are TRBV10-1 and TRBJ2-3; D may be TRBD1 or TRBD2 (6 bases each). From germline, CDR1 is WNHNN and CDR2 SYGVQD (reference sequence). The CDR3 extends over 15 amino acids. Between the trimmed V and J ends, which lost 6 bases and 2 bases, there was a span of 15 bases. The CDR3 DNA follows: TGCGCCAGCAGCCGCGGGACACTCATCACAGATACGCAGTATTTT. Amino acid sequence: CASSRGTLITDTQYF.

Written as DNA, the CDR3 is TGTGCCAGCAGCCCCGGACTAGCGGGAAACTCCTACGAGCAGTACTTC. This codes for CASSPGLAGNSYEQYF. The rearrangement joins TRBV6-6 to TRBJ2-7, with 12 bases matching TRBD2. The CDR3 extends over 16 amino acids. The V gene's germline CDR1 is MNHNY and CDR2 SVGAGI (reference sequence). Trimming at V came to 6 bases and at J to 0 bases, leaving 6 bases not matched to a gene.

In this sample, this clone turned up once. The chain links TRBV9 to TRBJ2-1; 11 bases fit TRBD2. This CDR3 region has 15 residues. Unmatched junction bases numbered 5, after V lost 0 bases and J lost 9 bases. The germline V gene encodes CDR1 SGDLS and CDR2 YYNGEE. CDR3 bases: TGTGCCAGCAGCGTAGAGACTAGCGGGATCGGTGAGCAGTTCTTC. This translates into CASSVETSGIGEQFF.